This T cell receptor (beta chain) is from a study of cytomegalovirus exposure and HLA in healthy donors. The CDR3 consists of 14 residues. From germline, CDR1 is MRHNA and CDR2 SNTAGT. V was cut by 2 bases and J by 3 bases, with 7 bases left in between. This clone was detected only a few times. Both 60 Vbeta primers and 13 Jbeta primers went into the PCR. The method was immunoSEQ multiplex PCR; TCRdb's version includes in-frame clones alone and lacks a portion of them. This table holds about 160,000 clones, roughly 80% found once. The chain links TRBV6-4 to TRBJ2-2, with a weak D call TRBD2 (6 bases). The specimen sequenced was PBMCs. The TCR comes from a young woman in good health and CMV-seropositive. CDR3 in amino acids: CASSDGRHTGELFF. DNA of the CDR3: TGTGCCAGCAGTGACGGGAGGCACACCGGGGAGCTGTTTTTT.